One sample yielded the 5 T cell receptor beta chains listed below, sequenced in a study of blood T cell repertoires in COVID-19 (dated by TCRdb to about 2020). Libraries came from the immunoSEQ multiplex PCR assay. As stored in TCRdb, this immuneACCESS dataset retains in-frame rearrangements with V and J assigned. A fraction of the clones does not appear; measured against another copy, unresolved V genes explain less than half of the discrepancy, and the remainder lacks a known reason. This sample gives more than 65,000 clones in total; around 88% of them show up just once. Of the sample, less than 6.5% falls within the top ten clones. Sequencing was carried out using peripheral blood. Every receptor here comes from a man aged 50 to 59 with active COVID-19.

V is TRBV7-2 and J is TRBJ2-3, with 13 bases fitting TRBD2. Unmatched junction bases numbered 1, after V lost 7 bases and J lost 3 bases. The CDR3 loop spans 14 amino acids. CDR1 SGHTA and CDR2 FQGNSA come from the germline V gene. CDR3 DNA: TGTGCCAGCAAGGGACTAGCGGGGACAGATACGCAGTATTTT. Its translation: CASKGLAGTDTQYF.

CDR3 coding DNA: TGCGCCAGCAGGCTGGGGACTAGCGGCTCCTACGAGCAGTACTTC. Residues: CASRLGTSGSYEQYF. The V and J genes are TRBV5-1 and TRBJ2-7; the match to TRBD2 covers 11 bases. Germline-derived CDR1 and CDR2 are SGHRS and YFSETQ. V dropped 5 bases and J dropped 0; count of bases not matched to a gene: 4. This CDR3 spans 15 amino acids.

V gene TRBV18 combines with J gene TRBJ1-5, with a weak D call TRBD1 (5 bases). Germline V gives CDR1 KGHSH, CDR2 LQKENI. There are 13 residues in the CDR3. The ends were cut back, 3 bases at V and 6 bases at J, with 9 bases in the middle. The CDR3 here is CASSPGPTQPQHF. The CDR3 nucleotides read TGTGCCAGCTCACCGGGGCCAACTCAGCCCCAGCATTTT.

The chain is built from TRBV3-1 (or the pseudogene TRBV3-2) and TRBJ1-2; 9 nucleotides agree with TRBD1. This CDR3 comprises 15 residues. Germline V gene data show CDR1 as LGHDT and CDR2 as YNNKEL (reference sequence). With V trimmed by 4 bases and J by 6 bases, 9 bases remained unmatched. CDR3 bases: TGTGCCAGCAGCCCTTCACGACAGGGGGGCGATGGCTACACCTTC. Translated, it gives CASSPSRQGGDGYTF.

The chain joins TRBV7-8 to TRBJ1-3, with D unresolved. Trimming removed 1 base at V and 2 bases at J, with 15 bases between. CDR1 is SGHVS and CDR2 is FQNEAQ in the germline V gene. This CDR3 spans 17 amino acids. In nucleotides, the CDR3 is TGTGCCAGCAGCTTAGGAACGTGGGCCAGCACTGGAAACACCATATATTTT. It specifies CASSLGTWASTGNTIYF.